These T cell receptor beta chains were read from a single sample in a study of technical replicates of blood from four donors. Here immunoSEQ multiplex PCR was the method, and the copy in TCRdb shows in-frame clones only, minus some. The sample holds 75,000 to 95,000 clones, 95% to 97% seen once. Material for sequencing was T cells isolated from PBMCs. These receptors were collected from a human donor in good health. Both conserved end residues are part of each CDR3. Fields, in order: CDR3 protein, CDR3 DNA, J gene, clone size, V gene, D gene. The D gene is left open where the match is weak. Clone sizes are given selectively: once, few, many, or a class where the clone is expanded.

cdr3_aa: CAISQGAFYGYTF
cdr3_nt: TGTGCCATCAGTCAGGGGGCCTTCTATGGCTACACCTTC
j_call: TRBJ1-2
clone_size: NA
v_call: TRBV10-3
d_call: TRBD1

cdr3_aa: CASSLERRYF
cdr3_nt: TGTGCCAGCAGTTTAGAGAGGAGGTACTTC
j_call: TRBJ2-4
clone_size: NA
v_call: TRBV28
d_call: NA

cdr3_aa: CASSVSTYGYTF
cdr3_nt: TGTGCCAGCAGCGTTAGCACCTATGGCTACACCTTC
j_call: TRBJ1-2
clone_size: NA
v_call: TRBV9
d_call: NA

cdr3_aa: CASSVGGAGPSNEQFF
cdr3_nt: TGTGCCAGCAGCGTAGGCGGAGCGGGCCCCTCCAATGAGCAGTTCTTC
j_call: TRBJ2-1
clone_size: NA
v_call: TRBV9
d_call: NA

cdr3_aa: CASGGDPNHSYEQYF
cdr3_nt: TGTGCCAGCGGGGGGGACCCCAACCACTCCTACGAGCAGTACTTC
j_call: TRBJ2-7
clone_size: NA
v_call: TRBV6-1
d_call: TRBD2

cdr3_aa: CASCDSSGSITDTQYF
cdr3_nt: TGCGCCAGCTGCGACTCTAGCGGGTCCATCACAGATACGCAGTATTTT
j_call: TRBJ2-3
clone_size: once
v_call: TRBV5-1
d_call: TRBD2

cdr3_aa: CASSSIPSGNTGELFF
cdr3_nt: TGTGCCAGCAGCTCCATACCTAGCGGGAACACCGGGGAGCTGTTTTTT
j_call: TRBJ2-2
clone_size: NA
v_call: TRBV7-3
d_call: TRBD2

cdr3_aa: CASSPGTDSYEQYF
cdr3_nt: TGCGCCAGCAGTCCGGGGACAGATTCCTACGAGCAGTACTTC
j_call: TRBJ2-7
clone_size: NA
v_call: TRBV5-1
d_call: TRBD1

cdr3_aa: CASSKAGGGANVLTF
cdr3_nt: TGCGCCAGCAGCAAAGCAGGGGGTGGGGCCAACGTCCTGACTTTC
j_call: TRBJ2-6
clone_size: NA
v_call: TRBV5-1
d_call: TRBD1

cdr3_aa: CSARTPDTQYF
cdr3_nt: TGCAGTGCCCGGACTCCAGATACGCAGTATTTT
j_call: TRBJ2-3
clone_size: NA
v_call: TRBV20-1
d_call: NA

cdr3_aa: CATSRTGSNQPQHF
cdr3_nt: TGTGCCACCAGCAGGACAGGGTCCAATCAGCCCCAGCATTTT
j_call: TRBJ1-5
clone_size: NA
v_call: TRBV15
d_call: TRBD1

cdr3_aa: CASRYLRSGANVLTF
cdr3_nt: TGTGCCAGCAGGTACCTACGGTCTGGGGCCAACGTCCTGACTTTC
j_call: TRBJ2-6
clone_size: NA
v_call: TRBV6-5
d_call: NA

cdr3_aa: CASSQGGEQPQHF
cdr3_nt: TGTGCCAGCAGTCAGGGAGGGGAACAGCCCCAGCATTTT
j_call: TRBJ1-5
clone_size: NA
v_call: TRBV11-3
d_call: NA

cdr3_aa: CASSVVPGKLFF
cdr3_nt: TGTGCCAGCAGTGTTGTCCCCGGAAAACTGTTTTTT
j_call: TRBJ1-4
clone_size: NA
v_call: TRBV25-1
d_call: NA

cdr3_aa: CASSLDRVRGNEQFF
cdr3_nt: TGTGCCAGCAGCTTAGATCGTGTGAGGGGGAATGAGCAGTTCTTC
j_call: TRBJ2-1
clone_size: NA
v_call: TRBV11-2
d_call: NA

cdr3_aa: CAISESQDEKLFF
cdr3_nt: TGTGCCATCAGTGAGTCACAGGATGAAAAACTGTTTTTT
j_call: TRBJ1-4
clone_size: NA
v_call: TRBV10-3
d_call: NA

cdr3_aa: CASSLGAGTGAWDAEAFF
cdr3_nt: TGCGCCAGCAGCTTGGGGGCCGGGACAGGGGCTTGGGACGCTGAAGCTTTCTTT
j_call: TRBJ1-1
clone_size: NA
v_call: TRBV5-1
d_call: TRBD1

cdr3_aa: CASSQARFSYNEQFF
cdr3_nt: TGTGCCAGCAGTCAAGCTAGATTCTCCTACAATGAGCAGTTCTTC
j_call: TRBJ2-1
clone_size: NA
v_call: TRBV28
d_call: NA

cdr3_aa: CASSIVFEVYYEQYF
cdr3_nt: TGTGCCAGTAGTATAGTCTTTGAGGTCTACTACGAGCAGTACTTC
j_call: TRBJ2-7
clone_size: NA
v_call: TRBV19
d_call: NA

cdr3_aa: CASSLGTISSYNEQFF
cdr3_nt: TGTGCCAGCAGCTTGGGGACTATTAGTTCCTACAATGAGCAGTTCTTC
j_call: TRBJ2-1
clone_size: NA
v_call: TRBV5-6
d_call: NA